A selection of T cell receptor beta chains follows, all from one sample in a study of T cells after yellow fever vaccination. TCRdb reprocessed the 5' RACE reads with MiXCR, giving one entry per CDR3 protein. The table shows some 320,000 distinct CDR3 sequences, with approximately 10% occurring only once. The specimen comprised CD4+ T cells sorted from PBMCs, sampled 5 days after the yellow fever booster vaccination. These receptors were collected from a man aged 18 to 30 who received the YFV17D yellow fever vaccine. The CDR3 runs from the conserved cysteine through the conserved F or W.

CDR3: CASRRKSEAFF
J: TRBJ1-1
length: 11
V: TRBV6-5

CDR3: CASSYNREEYF
J: TRBJ2-7
length: 11
V: TRBV6-2/TRBV6-3

CDR3: CASRGTGSGNTIYF
J: TRBJ1-3
length: 14
V: TRBV10-2

CDR3: CSARGKGGTDTQYF
J: TRBJ2-3
length: 14
V: TRBV20-1

CDR3: CASSPGTSGGASYEQYF
J: TRBJ2-7
length: 17
V: TRBV5-1

CDR3: CASSQDRDISSPLHF
J: TRBJ1-6
length: 15
V: TRBV4-3

CDR3: CASSSPGQAGANVLTF
J: TRBJ2-6
length: 16
V: TRBV28

CDR3: CASSAGQGANTIYF
J: TRBJ1-3
length: 14
V: TRBV6-1

CDR3: CASSPQGQGYNEQFF
J: TRBJ2-1
length: 15
V: TRBV4-3

CDR3: CASSLAGGALNTEAFF
J: TRBJ1-1
length: 16
V: TRBV6-5

CDR3: CASSAGQGAFGYTF
J: TRBJ1-2
length: 14
V: TRBV5-1

CDR3: CASSKTGKNIQYF
J: TRBJ2-4
length: 13
V: TRBV6-5

CDR3: CASSQDVIGTSTRKLFF
J: TRBJ1-4
length: 17
V: TRBV4-3

CDR3: CAISGRTNTGELFF
J: TRBJ2-2
length: 14
V: TRBV10-3

CDR3: CASSLQLNYGYTF
J: TRBJ1-2
length: 13
V: TRBV7-2

CDR3: CASSQSYLSLDEQYF
J: TRBJ2-7
length: 15
V: TRBV16

CDR3: CSAREITKNIQYF
J: TRBJ2-4
length: 13
V: TRBV20-1

CDR3: CASSQFVAPRSGYTF
J: TRBJ1-2
length: 15
V: TRBV3-1

CDR3: CAIGKAGEAYNSPLHF
J: TRBJ1-6
length: 16
V: TRBV10-3

CDR3: CASSSGQGGRWDEQYF
J: TRBJ2-7
length: 16
V: TRBV12-3/TRBV12-4

CDR3: CASSQGSEYGYTF
J: TRBJ1-2
length: 13
V: TRBV4-2

CDR3: CASSRGQAAEAFF
J: TRBJ1-1
length: 13
V: TRBV4-3

CDR3: CASSLTGRADTQYF
J: TRBJ2-3
length: 14
V: TRBV7-3

CDR3: CAISAGQWGNETQYF
J: TRBJ2-5
length: 15
V: TRBV10-3

CDR3: CASSFSTGETQYF
J: TRBJ2-5
length: 13
V: TRBV11-2

CDR3: CASSGGALNQETQYF
J: TRBJ2-5
length: 15
V: TRBV7-9

CDR3: CASSVSVQETQYF
J: TRBJ2-5
length: 13
V: TRBV9

CDR3: CASSGTSGDFNTGELFF
J: TRBJ2-2
length: 17
V: TRBV9

CDR3: CASSPRGSEAFF
J: TRBJ1-1
length: 12
V: TRBV7-9

CDR3: CASSSLTGGRGGYTF
J: TRBJ1-2
length: 15
V: TRBV12-3/TRBV12-4

CDR3: CATSDLLAGETQYF
J: TRBJ2-5
length: 14
V: TRBV24-1

CDR3: CSARRLNSGNTIYF
J: TRBJ1-3
length: 14
V: TRBV20-1

CDR3: CASSLIAGGSLKQFF
J: TRBJ2-1
length: 15
V: TRBV13

CDR3: CATSRGTDTYGYTF
J: TRBJ1-2
length: 14
V: TRBV15

CDR3: CASSSRVASTDTQYF
J: TRBJ2-3
length: 15
V: TRBV6-2/TRBV6-3

CDR3: CASSYRQGWEQYF
J: TRBJ2-7
length: 13
V: TRBV6-5

CDR3: CAIGSLGEYEQYF
J: TRBJ2-7
length: 13
V: TRBV10-3

CDR3: CASSRVTIGYGYTF
J: TRBJ1-2
length: 14
V: TRBV14

CDR3: CASSNPPGQGARGGELFF
J: TRBJ2-2
length: 18
V: TRBV6-5

CDR3: CASRRTGTDYGYTF
J: TRBJ1-2
length: 14
V: TRBV6-5

CDR3: CSATMGQRGYTF
J: TRBJ1-2
length: 12
V: TRBV20-1

CDR3: CASSVHRAETQYF
J: TRBJ2-5
length: 13
V: TRBV7-2

CDR3: CASSQALETEAFF
J: TRBJ1-1
length: 13
V: TRBV4-1

CDR3: CATTTTGGNTDTQYF
J: TRBJ2-3
length: 15
V: TRBV7-9

CDR3: CSASYRDRGQAEAFF
J: TRBJ1-1
length: 15
V: TRBV20-1

CDR3: CASRAVPYEQYF
J: TRBJ2-7
length: 12
V: TRBV11-2

CDR3: CATSDSTVLPQETQYF
J: TRBJ2-5
length: 16
V: TRBV24-1

CDR3: CSVADRGPDTQYF
J: TRBJ2-3
length: 13
V: TRBV29-1

CDR3: CASSRREVRSYNEQFF
J: TRBJ2-1
length: 16
V: TRBV5-1

CDR3: CASSLGGQLYGYTF
J: TRBJ1-2
length: 14
V: TRBV7-2

CDR3: CASSPGMGAKRQPQHF
J: TRBJ1-5
length: 16
V: TRBV6-5

CDR3: CASSLRGANQPQHF
J: TRBJ1-5
length: 14
V: TRBV5-6

CDR3: CASSHGQGEETQYF
J: TRBJ2-5
length: 14
V: TRBV4-3

CDR3: CASKLAGAGDTQYF
J: TRBJ2-3
length: 14
V: TRBV11-2

CDR3: CASSTDSTSRTDTQYF
J: TRBJ2-3
length: 16
V: TRBV7-2

CDR3: CASSLELMQFF
J: TRBJ2-1
length: 11
V: TRBV5-1

CDR3: CASSPRTGGEKLFF
J: TRBJ1-4
length: 14
V: TRBV9

CDR3: CASSPRDSSNYGYTF
J: TRBJ1-2
length: 15
V: TRBV18

CDR3: CASSYPDSPLHF
J: TRBJ1-6
length: 12
V: TRBV6-2/TRBV6-3